This T cell receptor (beta chain) came from a study of T cells after yellow fever vaccination. V was cut by 3 bases and J by 3 bases, with 10 bases left in between. The CDR3 consists of 15 residues. CDR1 is KGHDR, CDR2 SFDVKD, per germline. Overall study findings and caveats: The bulk population could contribute abundant contaminating clonotypes to FACS-sorted repertoires.

A single record per CDR3 protein comes from TCRdb applying MiXCR to the 5' RACE reads. The sample lists roughly 120,000 distinct CDR3 sequences, about 6.8% occurring once. This clonotype came up a few times. Its antigen remains unidentified. Sequences were derived from CD4+ T cells sorted from PBMCs, sampled roughly 45 days after the first yellow fever vaccination. The sequence came from a man younger than 30 who received the YFV17D yellow fever vaccine. The chain carries TRBV24-1 and TRBJ2-2; D not certain. The CDR3 DNA sequence: TGTGCCACCAGTGATAGCAGGCTATACACCGGGGAGCTGTTTTTT. Amino acid sequence: CATSDSRLYTGELFF.